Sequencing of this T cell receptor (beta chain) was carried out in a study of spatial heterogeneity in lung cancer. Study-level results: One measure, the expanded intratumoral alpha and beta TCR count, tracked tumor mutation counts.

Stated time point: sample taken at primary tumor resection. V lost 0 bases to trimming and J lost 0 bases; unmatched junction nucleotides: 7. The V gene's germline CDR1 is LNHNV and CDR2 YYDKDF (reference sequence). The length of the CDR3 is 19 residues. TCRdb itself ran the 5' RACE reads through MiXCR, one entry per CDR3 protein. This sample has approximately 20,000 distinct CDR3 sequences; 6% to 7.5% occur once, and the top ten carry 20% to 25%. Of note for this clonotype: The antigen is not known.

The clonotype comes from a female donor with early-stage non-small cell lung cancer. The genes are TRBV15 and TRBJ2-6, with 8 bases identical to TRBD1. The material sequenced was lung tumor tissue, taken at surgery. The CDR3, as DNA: TGTGCCACCAGCAGAGATCGAGGGACAGGTGACTCTGGGGCCAACGTCCTGACTTTC. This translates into CATSRDRGTGDSGANVLTF.